This TCR beta chain comes out of a study of shared clonotypes between healthy human individuals. Method: immunoSEQ multiplex PCR; TCRdb's copy keeps in-frame clones and lacks some. This table has about 1.5 million clones, 95% to 99% appearing once. Germline CDR1 reads SGHAT; CDR2 reads FQNNGV. V shed 3 bases and J shed 3 bases, with 8 bases lying between them. The CDR3 has 13 residues. Healthy and HIV-negative, the adult donors had no recent acute infections or vaccinations. The chain carries TRBV11-2 and TRBJ1-2; D unresolved. The TCR was taken from a man aged 25 to 45 in good health. Sample: naive CD4+ T cells sorted from blood. The subset denotes: CD45RA+ positively selected. The chain's CDR3 is CASSFEMYYGYTF. The CDR3 DNA is TGTGCCAGCAGCTTTGAGATGTACTATGGCTACACCTTC.